The clone carrying this T cell receptor (beta chain) was seen many times. Its antigen is undetermined. These data come from a study of Graves' ophthalmopathy and Graves' hyperthyroidism. Overall study results and limits: Between ophthalmopathy and stable hyperthyroidism, a 13-signature model drew a separation with 87.88% sensitivity and roughly 80% specificity.

RNA transcripts yielded amplified TCR beta CDR3 regions. After a first-round RT-PCR with HTBI primers, a second-round multiplex PCR was run. TCRdb redid the calling of the multiplex PCR reads with MiXCR, one entry per CDR3 protein. The repertoire consists of approximately 380,000 distinct CDR3 sequences, with 21% occurring once and the leading ten covering 2.5% to 3%. The CDR3 is 15 amino acids. V gave up 1 base and J gave up 0 bases; unmatched junction bases: 2. In germline, CDR1 is SGHTA, CDR2 FQGNSA. As the starting material, around 9.1 ml of fresh peripheral blood yielded the PBMCs. Sequencing was carried out using peripheral blood. The chain recombines TRBV7-2 with TRBJ1-2; 7 nucleotides line up with TRBD1. This TCR was sampled from a woman in her late teens or twenties with stable Graves' hyperthyroidism. CDR3 loop: CASSLVQGANYGYTF. CDR3 nucleotide sequence: TGTGCCAGCAGCTTAGTTCAGGGGGCTAACTATGGCTACACCTTC.